Listed below are T cell receptor beta chains from one sample, sequenced in a study of early stage breast cancer tumors. The assay was immunoSEQ multiplex PCR, and TCRdb's table has in-frame clones only and misses some. The data hold fewer than 50,000 clones, with about 78% observed a single time. Sequenced input: blood. Source of these receptors: a person aged 45-60 years with breast cancer. The conserved cysteine and the conserved F or W are not part of the CDR3 here.

v_call | cdr3_aa
TRBV29-1 | SVAWTDEQY
TRBV7-9 | ASSFRDHHPDTQY
TRBV4-1 | ASSQVQGGNTIY
TRBV7-2 | ASSADRDTGELF
TRBV7-8 | ASSSMTGDRSPLH
TRBV23-1 | ASSQGAGRAGWCRQPQH
TRBV5-1 | ASSAGRENTEAF
TRBV6-6 | ASSYLSRAPTYEQY
TRBV21-1 | ASRTWRDPGPWAKNIQY
TRBV7-9 | ASGGTGDYNEQF
TRBV19 | ASSIQAGEQF
TRBV19 | ASRQKGTGVQDTQY
TRBV12-5 | ASGAPQGYDGYT
TRBV6-5 | ASSYGVRGTEAF
TRBV13 | ASSLGVGDTEAF
TRBV6-6 | ASSYPAVSEQY
TRBV7-8 | ASSLAWSSGTDTQY
TRBV7-8 | ASRQVGTQNTGELF
TRBV11-2 | ASSWGVRDTEAF
TRBV19 | ASSEQVSYEQY
TRBV11-2 | ASSQIGGTVDTQY
TRBV9 | ASSTRTGRNEQF
TRBV5-8 | ASSFQGAETQY
TRBV2 | ASKEEETQY
TRBV9 | ASSPYPGQGASGTGELF
TRBV29-1 | SVEGGALETDTQY
TRBV6-5 | ATSDRDPYEQY
TRBV5-1 | ASSLEKLISGNTIY
TRBV5-8 | ASSFRGNNQPQH
TRBV13 | ASKTIAGAPDTQY
TRBV5-1 | ASRVAASYEQY
TRBV6-5 | ASSYSAVSGNTIY
TRBV6-5 | ASSYPGGSGEQY
TRBV20-1 | GASGDYEQY
TRBV19 | ASSPGSPGTQY
TRBV6-6 | ASSPGDTQY
TRBV28 | ATETVGYNEKLF
TRBV20-1 | SARPYNEQF
TRBV6-6 | ASSYGQGLNEKLF
TRBV7-2 | ASSPQRGNSPLH
TRBV4-3 | ASSQDRYSNQPQH
TRBV21-1 | ASSRQGEGPKETQY
TRBV11-2 | ASSFLKGPDTQY
TRBV5-4 | ASSFASGGEQF
TRBV7-8 | ASSLGTGANEQF
TRBV6-5 | ASSYLRGQQEKLF
TRBV16 | ASSPSEETQY
TRBV9 | ASSLSSTGPVDGELF
TRBV5-1 | ASSLLGTSGSTDTQY
TRBV4-3 | ASSQEGDRPNTEAF
TRBV6-6 | ASSYAPQGSYEQF
TRBV19 | ASSNKGRSPLH
TRBV11-2 | ASSLLPAGGYNEQF
TRBV9 | ASSVTSGQPQH
TRBV6-6 | ASSFGDREKLF